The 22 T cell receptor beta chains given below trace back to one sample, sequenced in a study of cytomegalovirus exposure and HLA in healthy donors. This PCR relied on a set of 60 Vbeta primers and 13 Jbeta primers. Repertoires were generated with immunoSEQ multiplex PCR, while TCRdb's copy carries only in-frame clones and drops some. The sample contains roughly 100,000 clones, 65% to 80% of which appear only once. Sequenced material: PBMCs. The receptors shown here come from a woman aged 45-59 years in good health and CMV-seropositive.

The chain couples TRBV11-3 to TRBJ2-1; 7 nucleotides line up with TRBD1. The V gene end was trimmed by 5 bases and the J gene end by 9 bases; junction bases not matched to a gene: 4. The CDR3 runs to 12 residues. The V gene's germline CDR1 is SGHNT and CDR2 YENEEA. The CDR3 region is CASSTRQGEQFF. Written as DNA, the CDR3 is TGTGCCAGCAGCACCCGACAGGGTGAGCAGTTCTTC.

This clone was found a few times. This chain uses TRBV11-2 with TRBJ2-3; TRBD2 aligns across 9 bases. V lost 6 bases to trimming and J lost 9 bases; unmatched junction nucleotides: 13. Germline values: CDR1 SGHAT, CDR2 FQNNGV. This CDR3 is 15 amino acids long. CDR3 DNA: TGTGCCAGCAGTTCAACTTCAGCGGGAGGAGGCACGCAGTATTTT. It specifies CASSSTSAGGGTQYF.

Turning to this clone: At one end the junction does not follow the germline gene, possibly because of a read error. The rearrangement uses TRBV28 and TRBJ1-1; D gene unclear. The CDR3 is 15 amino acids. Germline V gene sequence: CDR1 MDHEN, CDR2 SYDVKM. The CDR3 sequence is CASSFPKRPNAEAFF. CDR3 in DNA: TGTGCCAGCAGTTTCCCGAAGAGGCCGAACGCTGAAGCTTTCTTT.

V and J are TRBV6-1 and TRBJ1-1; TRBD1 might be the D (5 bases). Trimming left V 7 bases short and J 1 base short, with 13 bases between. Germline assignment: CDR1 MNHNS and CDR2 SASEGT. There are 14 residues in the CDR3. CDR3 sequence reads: CASTEGTGNTEAFF. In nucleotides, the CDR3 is TGTGCCAGCACCGAAGGCACAGGGAACACTGAAGCTTTCTTT.

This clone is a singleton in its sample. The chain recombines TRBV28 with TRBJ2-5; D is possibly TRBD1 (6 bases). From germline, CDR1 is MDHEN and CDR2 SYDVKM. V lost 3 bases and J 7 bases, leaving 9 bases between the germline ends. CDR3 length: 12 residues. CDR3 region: CASSFRGRTQYF. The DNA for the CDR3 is TGTGCCAGCAGTTTCAGGGGCAGGACCCAGTACTTC. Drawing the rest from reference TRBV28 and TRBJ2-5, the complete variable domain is DVKVTQSSRYLVKRTGEKVFLECVQDMDHENMFWYRQDPGLGLRLIYFSYDVKMKEKGDIPEGYSVSREKKERFSLILESASTNQTSMYLCASSFRGRTQYFGPGTRLLVL.

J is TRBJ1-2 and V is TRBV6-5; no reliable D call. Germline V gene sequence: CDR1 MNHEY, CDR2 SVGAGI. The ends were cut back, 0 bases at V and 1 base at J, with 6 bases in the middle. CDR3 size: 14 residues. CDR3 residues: CASSYSPHNYGYTF. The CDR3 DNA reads TGTGCCAGCAGTTACTCGCCACATAACTATGGCTACACCTTC.

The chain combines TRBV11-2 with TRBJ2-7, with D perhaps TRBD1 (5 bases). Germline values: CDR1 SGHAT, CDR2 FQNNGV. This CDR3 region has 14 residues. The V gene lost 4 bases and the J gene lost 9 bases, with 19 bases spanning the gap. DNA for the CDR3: TGTGCCAGCAGCTCCCTGTTAGGTAACAGGCCGCAGTACTTC. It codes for CASSSLLGNRPQYF.

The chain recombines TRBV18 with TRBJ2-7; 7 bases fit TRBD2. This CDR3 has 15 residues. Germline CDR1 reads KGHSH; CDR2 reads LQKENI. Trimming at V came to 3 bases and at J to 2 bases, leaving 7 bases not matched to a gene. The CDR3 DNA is TGTGCCAGCTCACCCCCGACTAGCCCCACCTACGAGCAGTACTTC. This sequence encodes CASSPPTSPTYEQYF.

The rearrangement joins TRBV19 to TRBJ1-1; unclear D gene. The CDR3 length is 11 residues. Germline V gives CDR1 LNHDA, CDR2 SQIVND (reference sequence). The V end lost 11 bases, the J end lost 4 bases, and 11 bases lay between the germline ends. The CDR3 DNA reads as TGTGCCCCCCTCGGGGTCACTGAAGCTTTCTTT. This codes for CAPLGVTEAFF.

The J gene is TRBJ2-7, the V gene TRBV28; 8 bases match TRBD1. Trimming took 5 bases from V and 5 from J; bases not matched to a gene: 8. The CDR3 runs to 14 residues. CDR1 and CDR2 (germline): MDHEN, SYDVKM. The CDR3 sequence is CASSPGGWVDEQYF. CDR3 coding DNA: TGTGCCAGCAGTCCAGGGGGCTGGGTCGACGAGCAGTACTTC.

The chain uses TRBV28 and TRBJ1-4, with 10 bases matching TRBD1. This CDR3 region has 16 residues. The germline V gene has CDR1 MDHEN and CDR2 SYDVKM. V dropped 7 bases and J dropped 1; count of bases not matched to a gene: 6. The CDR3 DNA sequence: TGTGCCAGCAACCGGGGGACAGGGGTAACTAATGAAAAACTGTTTTTT. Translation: CASNRGTGVTNEKLFF. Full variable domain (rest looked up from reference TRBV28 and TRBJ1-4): DVKVTQSSRYLVKRTGEKVFLECVQDMDHENMFWYRQDPGLGLRLIYFSYDVKMKEKGDIPEGYSVSREKKERFSLILESASTNQTSMYLCASNRGTGVTNEKLFFGSGTQLSVL.

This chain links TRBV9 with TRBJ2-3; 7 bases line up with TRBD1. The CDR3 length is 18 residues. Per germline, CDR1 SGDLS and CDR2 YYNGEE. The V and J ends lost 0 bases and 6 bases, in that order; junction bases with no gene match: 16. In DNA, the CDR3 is TGTGCCAGCAGCGTAGCCGGTTTAAGGGGGCTCGGCTGGGATACGCAGTATTTT. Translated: CASSVAGLRGLGWDTQYF.

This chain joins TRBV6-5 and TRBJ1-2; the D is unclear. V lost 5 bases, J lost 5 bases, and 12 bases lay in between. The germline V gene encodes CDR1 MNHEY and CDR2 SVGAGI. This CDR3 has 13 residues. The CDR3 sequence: CASSIIVSYGYTF. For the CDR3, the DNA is TGTGCCAGCAGTATAATCGTCAGTTATGGCTACACCTTC.

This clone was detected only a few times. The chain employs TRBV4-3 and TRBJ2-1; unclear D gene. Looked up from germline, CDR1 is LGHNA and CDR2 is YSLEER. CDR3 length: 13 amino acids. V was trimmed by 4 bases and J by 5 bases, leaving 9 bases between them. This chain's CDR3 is CASSLVQNNEQFF. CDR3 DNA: TGCGCCAGCAGCCTGGTACAGAACAATGAGCAGTTCTTC.

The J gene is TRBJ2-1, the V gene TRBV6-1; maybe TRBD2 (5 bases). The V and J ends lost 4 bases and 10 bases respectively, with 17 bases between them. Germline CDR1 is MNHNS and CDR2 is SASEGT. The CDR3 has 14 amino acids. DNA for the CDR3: TGTGCCAGCAGTGCTGAACCGCGGTCGGGAGAGCAGTTCTTC. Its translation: CASSAEPRSGEQFF.

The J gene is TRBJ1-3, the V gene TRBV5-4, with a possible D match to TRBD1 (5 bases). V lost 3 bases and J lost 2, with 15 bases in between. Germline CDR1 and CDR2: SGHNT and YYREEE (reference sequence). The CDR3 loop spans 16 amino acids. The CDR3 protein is CASSWGDSRAGNTIYF. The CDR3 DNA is TGTGCCAGCAGCTGGGGGGACTCACGCGCTGGAAACACCATATATTTT.

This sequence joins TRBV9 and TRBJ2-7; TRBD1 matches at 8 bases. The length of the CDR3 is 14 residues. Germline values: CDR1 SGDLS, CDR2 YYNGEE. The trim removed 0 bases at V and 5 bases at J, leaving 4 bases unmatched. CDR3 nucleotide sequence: TGTGCCAGCAGCGTAGAGACAGGGGTCGACGAGCAGTACTTC. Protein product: CASSVETGVDEQYF.

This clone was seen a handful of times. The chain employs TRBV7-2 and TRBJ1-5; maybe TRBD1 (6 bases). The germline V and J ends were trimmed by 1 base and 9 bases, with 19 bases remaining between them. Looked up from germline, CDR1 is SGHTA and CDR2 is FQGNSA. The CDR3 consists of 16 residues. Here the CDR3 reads CASSLVADSALVPQHF. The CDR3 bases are TGTGCCAGCAGCTTAGTTGCGGACAGCGCTTTGGTGCCCCAGCATTTT.

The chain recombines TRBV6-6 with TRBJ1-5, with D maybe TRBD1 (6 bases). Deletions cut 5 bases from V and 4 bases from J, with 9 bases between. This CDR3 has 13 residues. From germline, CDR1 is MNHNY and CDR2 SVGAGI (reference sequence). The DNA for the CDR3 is TGTGCCAGCAGTGCCACAGGGAATCAGCCCCAGCATTTT. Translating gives CASSATGNQPQHF.

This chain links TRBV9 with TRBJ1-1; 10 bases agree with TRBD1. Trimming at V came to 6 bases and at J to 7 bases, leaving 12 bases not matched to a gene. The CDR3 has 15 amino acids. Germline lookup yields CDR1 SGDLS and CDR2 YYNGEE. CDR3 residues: CASTYLTGGVHEAFF. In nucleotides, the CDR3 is TGTGCCAGCACCTACCTGACAGGGGGCGTACATGAAGCTTTCTTT.

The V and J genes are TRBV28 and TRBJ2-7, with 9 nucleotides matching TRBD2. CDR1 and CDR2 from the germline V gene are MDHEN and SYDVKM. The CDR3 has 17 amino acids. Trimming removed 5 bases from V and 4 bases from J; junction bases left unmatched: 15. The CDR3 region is CASSLYSSGRLGYEQYF. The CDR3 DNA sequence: TGTGCCAGCAGTCTCTATAGTAGCGGGAGACTAGGGTACGAGCAGTACTTC.

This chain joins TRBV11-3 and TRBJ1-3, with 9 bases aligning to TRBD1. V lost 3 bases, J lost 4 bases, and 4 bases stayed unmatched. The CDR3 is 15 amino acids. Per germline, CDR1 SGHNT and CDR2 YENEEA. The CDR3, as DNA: TGTGCCAGCAGCTTCGGGACAGGGTCGGGAAACACCATATATTTT. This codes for CASSFGTGSGNTIYF.